This paragraph covers one TCR beta chain sequence. Assay: immunoSEQ multiplex PCR; the TCRdb copy retains only in-frame clones and omits some. The sample gives several thousand clones, roughly 85% of which show up once; roughly a tenth is in the top ten. These data are taken from a study of blood T cell repertoires in COVID-19. After removal of 4 bases from V and 4 bases from J, the junction contained 5 bases not matched to a gene. This CDR3 comprises 16 residues. Germline V CDR1 and CDR2: SQVTM, ANQGSEA. The origin of this receptor is a human donor with active COVID-19. The donor label of this sample is uncertain. The specimen sequenced was peripheral blood. The V call is TRBV29-1, the J call TRBJ2-1; 15 bases map to TRBD2. The CDR3, as DNA: TGCAGCGTTGTCGGGACTAGCGGGGGGTTGTACAATGAGCAGTTCTTC. Its translation: CSVVGTSGGLYNEQFF.